Listed here are 7 T cell receptor beta chains from one sample, sequenced in a study of T cell responses to AZD1222 COVID-19 vaccine. TCRdb keeps only in-frame clones here, not all; method: immunoSEQ multiplex PCR. This sample has 150,000 or so clones, with around 89% found just once. This material consisted of peripheral blood, taken on day 0 of AZD1222 vaccination. The receptor source for this set is an adult in good health.

As regards this clone: The sample contains more than one DNA sequence encoding this CDR3. The rearrangement links TRBV18 to TRBJ1-2; 12 bases are a match to TRBD1. The V gene end was trimmed by 3 bases and the J gene end by 8 bases; junction bases not matched to a gene: 4. The CDR3 is made up of 14 amino acids. Germline assignment: CDR1 KGHSH and CDR2 LQKENI. CDR3 sequence (DNA): TGTGCCAGCTCACCGGGACAGGGGGCGGGCGGCTACACCTTC. Its protein is CASSPGQGAGGYTF.

The V gene is TRBV11-2, the J gene TRBJ2-5; 9 positions agree with TRBD2. This CDR3 contains 15 residues. V dropped 2 bases and J dropped 5; count of bases not matched to a gene: 6. Per germline, CDR1 SGHAT and CDR2 FQNNGV. The CDR3 DNA reads TGTGCCAGCAGCTTATTTAAAGCGGGAGGTGAGACCCAGTACTTC. It codes for CASSLFKAGGETQYF.

The CDR3 loop reads CASSRTSGSYNEQFF. DNA for the CDR3: TGTGCCAGCAGTCGGACTAGCGGGTCCTACAATGAGCAGTTCTTC. The genes are TRBV27 and TRBJ2-1, with 11 bases fitting TRBD2. This CDR3 is built from 15 residues. V lost 5 bases to trimming and J lost 1 base; unmatched junction nucleotides: 1. Germline CDR1 and CDR2: MNHEY and SMNVEV (reference sequence).

The chain recombines TRBV5-4 with TRBJ2-7; 12 bases line up with TRBD1. V lost 0 bases to trimming and J lost 6 bases; unmatched junction nucleotides: 4. The CDR3 extends over 15 amino acids. Looked up from germline, CDR1 is SGHNT and CDR2 is YYREEE (reference sequence). CDR3: CASSLAGTGGGEQYF. DNA for the CDR3: TGTGCCAGCAGCTTGGCCGGGACAGGGGGCGGCGAGCAGTACTTC.

The CDR3 here is CASSLVLRAEQFF. The CDR3 coding sequence is TGTGCCAGCAGCTTAGTCCTACGGGCTGAGCAGTTCTTC. This chain links TRBV7-9 with TRBJ2-1; D not resolved. V lost 1 base, J lost 9 bases, and 10 bases lay in between. This CDR3 region has 13 residues. Germline CDR1 and CDR2: SEHNR and FQNEAQ (reference sequence).

The CDR3 DNA reads TGTGCCACCTCGGTCTACTCTGGAAACACCATATATTTT. This sequence encodes CATSVYSGNTIYF. The chain employs TRBV28 and TRBJ1-3; D is ambiguous. CDR3 length: 13 residues. Trimming stripped 10 bases from V and 0 bases from J, with 10 bases between. Germline V CDR1 and CDR2: MDHEN, SYDVKM.

The CDR3 reads CASTGRGNFQGYTF. The CDR3 region has the DNA TGTGCCAGCACTGGGAGGGGGAATTTTCAGGGCTACACCTTC. The chain recombines TRBV2 with TRBJ1-2; D possibly corresponds to TRBD1 (6 bases). CDR3 length: 14 amino acids. Germline V gives CDR1 SNHLY, CDR2 FYNNEI. V gave up 7 bases and J gave up 8 bases, with 20 bases separating them.